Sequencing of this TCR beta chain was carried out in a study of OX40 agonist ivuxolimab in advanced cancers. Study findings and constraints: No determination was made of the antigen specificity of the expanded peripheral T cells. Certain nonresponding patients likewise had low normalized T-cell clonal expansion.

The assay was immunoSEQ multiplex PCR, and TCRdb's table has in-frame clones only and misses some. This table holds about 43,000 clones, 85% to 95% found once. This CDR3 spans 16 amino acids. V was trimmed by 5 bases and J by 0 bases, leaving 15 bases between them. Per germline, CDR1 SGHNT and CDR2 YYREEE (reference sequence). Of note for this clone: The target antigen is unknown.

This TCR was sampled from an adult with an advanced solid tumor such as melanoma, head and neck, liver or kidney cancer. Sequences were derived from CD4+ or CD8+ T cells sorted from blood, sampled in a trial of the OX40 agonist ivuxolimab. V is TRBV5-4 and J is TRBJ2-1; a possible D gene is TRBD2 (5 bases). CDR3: CASRREYISSYNEQFF. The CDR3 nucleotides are TGTGCCAGCAGGAGGGAGTATATAAGCTCCTACAATGAGCAGTTCTTC.